A single sample is the source of the 5 T cell receptor beta chains below, sequenced in a study of T-cell reconstitution after alpha-beta-depleted transplantation in children. Preparation of the TCRbeta library used unique molecular identifiers. TCRdb analysed the PCR reads with MiXCR anew, one entry per CDR3 protein. This table holds over 150,000 distinct CDR3 sequences, more than 14% found once. The input for sequencing was PBMCs from the stem cell graft donor, taken from the stem cell graft. These receptors all come from a human donor who donated a stem cell graft to a child with acute lymphoblastic leukemia.

There are many counts of this clonotype. The genes are TRBV5-1 and TRBJ1-2, with TRBD1 identical over 8 bases. Trimming cost V 2 bases and J 1 base; bases outside gene matches: 10. The CDR3 loop spans 17 amino acids. Germline V gene sequence: CDR1 SGHRS, CDR2 YFSETQ. CDR3 coding DNA: TGCGCCAGCAGCTTCACCAGTTCGACAGGGGATAACTATGGCTACACCTTC. Translating gives CASSFTSSTGDNYGYTF.

Note on this clonotype: This may stem from a read error, because a much larger clone lies one nucleotide away. The chain combines TRBV5-1 with TRBJ2-1; 10 nucleotides agree with TRBD2. Germline V gene sequence: CDR1 SGHRS, CDR2 YFSETQ. The CDR3 is made up of 16 amino acids. In DNA form, the CDR3 reads TGCGCCAGCAGCTGGGGGCTAGCGGGAGCCTACCATGAGCAGTTCTTC. As protein: CASSWGLAGAYHEQFF.

The chain uses TRBV19 and TRBJ2-7; TRBD1 aligns across 9 bases. This CDR3 contains 14 residues. Germline loops: CDR1 LNHDA, CDR2 SQIVND (reference sequence). J was trimmed by 5 bases and V by 5 bases; bases with no gene match: 7. CDR3 sequence: CASSGIQGAHEQYF. CDR3 bases: TGTGCCAGTAGTGGAATACAGGGGGCCCACGAGCAGTACTTC.

This clonotype was observed a handful of times. V gene TRBV12-3 or TRBV12-4 combines with J gene TRBJ2-3; TRBD2 might be the D (5 bases). CDR3 length: 14 residues. The V end lost 5 bases, the J end lost 6 bases, and 15 bases lay between the germline ends. The CDR3 DNA follows: TGTGCCAGCAGTCCCACACTAGTCGCGGATACGCAGTATTTT. It is translated as CASSPTLVADTQYF.

This clonotype showed up just a few times. The chain couples TRBV28 to TRBJ2-7; TRBD2 agrees at 12 bases. The germline V gene has CDR1 MDHEN and CDR2 SYDVKM. The J segment lost 9 bases and the V segment lost 6 bases, leaving 9 bases of the junction unmatched. This CDR3 is built from 14 residues. The DNA for the CDR3 is TGTGCCAGCAGCGGGACTAGCGGGCGCGTTGGGCAGTACTTC. Amino acid sequence: CASSGTSGRVGQYF.